Below are 11 T cell receptor beta chains sequenced from a single sample in a study of shared clonotypes between healthy human individuals. Libraries were prepared by immunoSEQ multiplex PCR; TCRdb keeps only in-frame clonotypes and omits some of them. This sample has almost 700,000 clones; about 92% occur once, and the top ten carry about 24%. Naive CD8 cells lacked CD45RO and underwent positive selection for CCR7, leaving out terminally differentiated effector memory CD45RA+ cells. The material sequenced was naive CD8+ T cells sorted from blood. These TCRs come from a man aged 30-40 years in good health.

V is TRBV10-3 and J is TRBJ2-3, with D unresolved. Germline CDR1 is ENHRY and CDR2 is SYGVKD. This CDR3 has 13 residues. V lost 10 bases and J 0 bases, leaving 11 bases between the germline ends. The CDR3 loop is CATLTESTDTQYF. As DNA, the CDR3 is TGTGCCACCCTGACGGAGAGCACAGATACGCAGTATTTT.

The CDR3 reads CASSSRTGTTETQYF. In DNA form, the CDR3 reads TGTGCCAGCAGTTCTCGGACAGGGACTACCGAGACCCAGTACTTC. This chain uses TRBV9 with TRBJ2-5, with D perhaps matching TRBD1 (8 bases). The CDR3 is made up of 15 amino acids. V was cut by 5 bases and J by 5 bases, with 19 bases left in between. Germline V lookup: CDR1 SGDLS, CDR2 YYNGEE.

This chain links TRBV29-1 with TRBJ2-1; weak D call: TRBD2 (5 bases). The CDR3 contains 12 residues. Trimming removed 7 bases at V and 3 bases at J, with 10 bases between. Looked up from germline, CDR1 is SQVTM and CDR2 is ANQGSEA. This CDR3 is CSGDEGYNEQFF. DNA of the CDR3: TGCAGCGGTGACGAGGGCTACAATGAGCAGTTCTTC.

V gene TRBV9 combines with J gene TRBJ1-4, with 8 bases fitting TRBD1. V trimming: 3 bases; J trimming: 8 bases; junction bases outside the gene matches: 6. The CDR3 is made up of 14 amino acids. Germline CDR1 reads SGDLS; CDR2 reads YYNGEE. The CDR3, as DNA: TGTGCCAGCAGCGCACAGGGGGGAGGGGAAAAACTGTTTTTT. It specifies CASSAQGGGEKLFF.

J is TRBJ1-1 and V is TRBV5-4; D gene ambiguous. The V and J ends lost 1 base and 1 base respectively, with 5 bases between them. Germline V lookup: CDR1 SGHNT, CDR2 YYREEE (reference sequence). The CDR3 is 13 residues long. The CDR3 region is CASSLRQNTEAFF. In DNA, the CDR3 is TGTGCCAGCAGCTTGAGACAGAACACTGAAGCTTTCTTT.

This rearrangement joins TRBV27 to TRBJ1-5, with D hard to call. V was shortened by 6 bases and J by 0 bases, with 18 bases between the two germline ends. CDR3 size: 17 residues. Germline CDR1 and CDR2: MNHEY and SMNVEV (reference sequence). This CDR3 is CASSPLPIGYSNQPQHF. The CDR3 coding sequence is TGTGCCAGCAGCCCCCTGCCAATTGGGTATAGCAATCAGCCCCAGCATTTT.

V is TRBV7-9 and J is TRBJ2-7; TRBD1 might be the D (6 bases). The CDR3 consists of 12 residues. Germline CDR1 and CDR2: SEHNR and FQNEAQ (reference sequence). The CDR3 spells CASGALIYEQYF. The DNA for the CDR3 is TGTGCATCAGGGGCCTTGATCTACGAGCAGTACTTC.

This rearrangement joins TRBV27 to TRBJ1-2; 8 nucleotides align to TRBD1. The length of the CDR3 is 13 residues. CDR1 is MNHEY and CDR2 is SMNVEV in the germline V gene (reference sequence). Trimming took 5 bases from V and 8 from J; bases not matched to a gene: 7. This CDR3 reads CASSPTTGEGYTF. As DNA, the CDR3 is TGTGCCAGCAGTCCTACGACAGGGGAAGGCTACACCTTC.

This chain uses TRBV10-3 with TRBJ2-1; 9 nucleotides line up with TRBD1. CDR1 ENHRY and CDR2 SYGVKD come from the germline V gene. Trimming removed 4 bases from V and 6 bases from J; junction bases left unmatched: 10. The CDR3 extends over 16 amino acids. CDR3 sequence (DNA): TGTGCCATCAGTGGGGGGGGGACAGGGTCCCTCAATGAGCAGTTCTTC. This codes for CAISGGGTGSLNEQFF.

The chain has TRBV7-9 and TRBJ2-1; 10 bases fit TRBD2. J lost 8 bases, V lost 6 bases, and 7 bases had no gene match. Germline V CDR1 and CDR2: SEHNR, FQNEAQ (reference sequence). This CDR3 is 14 amino acids long. CDR3 sequence reads: CASSSLAGVDEQFF. The CDR3 nucleotides read TGTGCCAGCAGTTCCCTAGCGGGAGTCGATGAGCAGTTCTTC. Drawing the rest from reference TRBV7-9 and TRBJ2-1, the complete variable domain is DTGVSQNPRHKITKRGQNVTFRCDPISEHNRLYWYRQTLGQGPEFLTYFQNEAQLEKSRLLSDRFSAERPKGSFSTLEIQRTEQGDSAMYLCASSSLAGVDEQFFGPGTRLTVL.

The rearrangement links TRBV7-3 to TRBJ2-1, with a tentative D call TRBD1 (6 bases). This CDR3 comprises 12 residues. V dropped 5 bases and J dropped 6 bases, with 8 bases sitting between them. The V gene's germline CDR1 is SGHTA and CDR2 FQGTGA. In nucleotides, the CDR3 is TGTGCCAGCAGCCAGACAGGCAATGAGCAGTTCTTC. This codes for CASSQTGNEQFF. Filled out from reference TRBV7-3 and TRBJ2-1, the complete variable domain reads GAGVSQTPSNKVTEKGKYVELRCDPISGHTALYWYRQSLGQGPEFLIYFQGTGAADDSGLPNDRFFAVRPEGSVSTLKIQRTERGDSAVYLCASSQTGNEQFFGPGTRLTVL.